This TCR beta chain was documented in a study of blood T cell repertoires in COVID-19. Some clones are missing from TCRdb's copy, which holds only in-frame ones; the method was immunoSEQ multiplex PCR. The top ten clones hold more than 4% of a sample with roughly 77,000 clones, around three quarters of them seen once. Germline CDR1 and CDR2: LNHDA and SQIVND (reference sequence). There are 15 residues in the CDR3. The V end was cut by 4 bases, the J end by 4 bases, with 13 bases between. What was sequenced was peripheral blood. The rearrangement joins TRBV19 to TRBJ2-2, with D possibly TRBD2 on 6 matching bases. The clonotype was recovered from a woman between 70 and 85 years old with acute or convalescent COVID-19. The CDR3, as DNA: TGTGCCAGTAGTACGCGGGGAAAACTCACCGGGGAGCTGTTTTTT. This translates into CASSTRGKLTGELFF.